This T cell receptor (beta chain) emerged from a study of T cell responses to AZD1222 COVID-19 vaccine (dated by TCRdb to about 2021). About the investigation overall: AZD1222 recipients with second doses at about 4 weeks or about 12 weeks were pooled, because spike-specific TCR depth and breadth did not differ between schedules. TCR sequencing covered fewer than 250 trial participants: about 210 given two doses of AZD1222 and some 25 given two doses of MenACWY control vaccine. Enrollment into the trials was organized by age into subgroups of 18-55, 56-69 and 70-plus years, and those subgroups contained approximately 150, 30 and 60 TCR-sequenced participants, respectively. The investigation overall reported the following: A significant rise in spike-specific TCR breadth and depth was observed after two AZD1222 doses relative to day 0 and relative to MenACWY recipients. Participants were mostly white British, with more females than males. The authors suggested clonal diversity may have been underestimated. The vaccine-associated CD4 TCRs covered the entire spike protein, and the dominant responses fell in regions 160-218 and 743-854. No day 14 peak-response samples were available, so repertoires were characterized only after the peak T cell response. The 56-69-year group was small, and its depth increase did not reach significance, likely because of low power. Only a handful of AZD1222 recipients were SARS-CoV-2 seropositive at baseline, limiting conclusions about previously exposed vaccinees. Nearly half of unique spike-specific TCRs reportedly recognized epitopes outside regions mutated in the B.1.351 and B.1.1.7 variants.

A word on this clone: There is no known antigen for this receptor. No base-level quality is on record; no much larger clone is a single base apart.

The time point label, as the study defines it: baseline before first vaccination. The vaccinee samples were drawn from two UK trials, COV001 and COV002, one of which was a single-blind randomized controlled phase 2/3 trial testing AZD1222 (ChAdOx1 nCoV-19) in healthy adults. For TCRbeta chain sequencing, PBMC samples from trial participants were taken at day 0 and at day 28 after the second dose. CDR1 and CDR2 were assigned from the germline V gene (reference sequence) as WNHNN and SYGVQD. Reading from cysteine to phenylalanine, the CDR3 counts 16 amino acids. Solely the CDR3 DNA is kept, with 48 bases framed from the first base. V drops 0 bases and J drops 1 base, leaving 10 bases in between. The CDR3 regions of human TCRbeta chains were analyzed by immunosequencing. Concerning the study's data processing: TCRs in the repertoires were compared against a reference library of SARS-CoV-2-specific TCRs that had been generated with the MIRA antigen-specificity platform. Breadth was defined as the fraction of unique TCRs that were SARS-CoV-2-associated, and depth was defined as the fraction of total T cells that were SARS-CoV-2-associated. Using the MIRA data, every spike-specific TCR was mapped to the spike region that the TCR reacted to and assigned to either a CD4 or a CD8 class. Log10-transformed breadth and depth values were compared by one-way ANOVA with Sidak's multiple comparisons tests. TCRdb mirrors the immuneACCESS table, restricted to in-frame sequences. Some clones are absent from its copies; in checked studies, under half trace to an unresolved V gene, and the reason for the others is unknown. V, J and clone size derive from that table, while D and trimming were established from the DNA sequence. The sample table records approximately 27,000 clones; roughly 90% of these occur just once. Together, the top ten hold over 1% of the sample.

This TCR was sampled from an adult in good health. The sample consisted of peripheral blood, taken on day 0 of AZD1222 vaccination. The chain joins TRBV10-1 to TRBJ2-1; TRBD2 is a weak D gene call, 6 bases matching. The sequenced DNA: TGCGCCAGCAGTGAGTCCGGGCGGGGTTCCTACAATGAGCAGTTCTTC. This codes for CASSESGRGSYNEQFF.